This TCR beta chain was retrieved from a study of blood T cell repertoires in COVID-19. Allocation to cohorts depended on clinical history reported by the participants. In the original processing: Counts of nucleated cells, estimated from reference gene primer amplification, were obtained. Repertoires were generated with immunoSEQ multiplex PCR, while TCRdb's copy carries only in-frame clones and drops some. V and J calls plus clone size are reproduced from that table; the DNA served to infer D and trimming. The data show about 400,000 clones, around 87% seen once. Trimming stripped 7 bases from V and 2 bases from J, with 15 bases between. CDR3 length: 14 amino acids. Germline CDR1 is SGHAT and CDR2 is FQNNGV.

This sequence was found in a man aged 35 to 55 in a cohort exposed to, infected with or recovered from COVID-19 (not recorded which). Sample: PBMCs or T cells enriched from blood (not recorded which). V gene TRBV11-2 combines with J gene TRBJ2-7, with a tentative D call TRBD2 (5 bases). The CDR3 region has the DNA TGTGCCAGCACTCCCACGGCGGGCACCTACGAGCAGTACTTC. It is translated as CASTPTAGTYEQYF.